Listed here are 15 T cell receptor beta chains from one sample, sequenced in a study of shared clonotypes between healthy human individuals. Sequencing used immunoSEQ multiplex PCR; TCRdb keeps in-frame clones, though not all of them. The repertoire holds about 1.5 million clones, with nearly 99% as singletons. Sequences were obtained from naive CD4+ T cells sorted from blood. Subset reported: CD45RA+ positively selected. The receptor set was obtained from a young man in good health.

This clone occurred once. The rearrangement links TRBV19 to TRBJ2-1; 9 bases agree with TRBD2. This CDR3 is 14 amino acids long. With 7 bases clipped from V and 7 bases from J, the junction kept 8 bases outside the gene matches. From germline, CDR1 is LNHDA and CDR2 SQIVND (reference sequence). CDR3 residues: CASTPGLAWNEQFF. The DNA for the CDR3 is TGTGCCAGTACACCGGGACTAGCCTGGAATGAGCAGTTCTTC.

This clone appeared once. The V and J genes are TRBV27 and TRBJ2-7; TRBD2 matches at 10 bases. The CDR3 runs to 12 residues. V shed 9 bases and J 4 bases; nucleotides not matched to a gene: 3. CDR1 and CDR2 from the germline V gene are MNHEY and SMNVEV (reference sequence). The CDR3 DNA reads as TGTGCCAGTTGGACTAGCGGATACGAGCAGTACTTC. It is translated as CASWTSGYEQYF.

V gene TRBV6-1 combines with J gene TRBJ2-1; TRBD2 aligns across 9 bases. The CDR3 consists of 15 residues. Germline V gives CDR1 MNHNS, CDR2 SASEGT. V lost 11 bases to trimming and J lost 5 bases; unmatched junction nucleotides: 13. DNA for the CDR3: TGTGCCGCAGGGGCCCTAGCGGGACTCAACAATGAGCAGTTCTTC. Protein sequence: CAAGALAGLNNEQFF.

This chain joins TRBV7-2 and TRBJ1-2; possibly TRBD1 for D (6 bases). The germline CDR1 and CDR2 sequences are SGHTA and FQGNSA. V was trimmed by 2 bases and J by 10 bases, leaving 20 bases between them. The CDR3 contains 15 residues. The CDR3 reads CASSLTGSVREVYTF. The CDR3 DNA reads as TGTGCCAGCAGCTTAACAGGGAGCGTCCGGGAAGTCTACACCTTC.

The chain joins TRBV9 to TRBJ2-5; D not certain. Germline CDR1 and CDR2: SGDLS and YYNGEE. This CDR3 is 14 amino acids long. With 0 bases removed from V and 5 bases from J, the gap between germline ends came to 11 bases. CDR3 residues: CASSVAGSVETQYF. CDR3 in DNA: TGTGCCAGCAGCGTAGCAGGATCGGTCGAGACCCAGTACTTC.

V usage is TRBV28 and J usage is TRBJ1-5; 7 nucleotides line up with TRBD1. The CDR3 is 15 residues long. J gave up 2 bases and V 6 bases, and 7 bases lay outside the gene matches. Looked up from germline, CDR1 is MDHEN and CDR2 is SYDVKM. This CDR3 is CASRPTGAGNQPQHF. In nucleotides, the CDR3 is TGTGCCAGCAGGCCTACAGGGGCCGGCAATCAGCCCCAGCATTTT.

The V and J genes are TRBV5-1 and TRBJ2-7; a possible D gene is TRBD2 (6 bases). V lost 1 base, J lost 6 bases, and 14 bases lay in between. Looked up from germline, CDR1 is SGHRS and CDR2 is YFSETQ. CDR3 length equals 14 residues. The CDR3 nucleotides are TGCGCCAGCAGCTTGACGGGAGAGTCTGCCGAGCAGTACTTC. Translated: CASSLTGESAEQYF. Variable domain in full (rest from reference TRBV5-1 and TRBJ2-7): KAGVTQTPRYLIKTRGQQVTLSCSPISGHRSVSWYQQTPGQGLQFLFEYFSETQRNKGNFPGRFSGRQFSNSRSEMNVSTLELGDSALYLCASSLTGESAEQYFGPGTRLTVT.

The DNA of the CDR3 is TGTGCCTGGAGTAACACTTATAGCGGGATTACACCAATACGCTACAATGAGCAGTTCTTC. Translating it yields CAWSNTYSGITPIRYNEQFF. The rearrangement links TRBV30 to TRBJ2-1; TRBD2 agrees at 8 bases. Germline loops: CDR1 GTSNPN, CDR2 SVGIG (reference sequence). V lost 2 bases and J lost 3; bases outside the gene matches: 21. The CDR3 length is 20 residues.

The chain joins TRBV29-1 to TRBJ1-2; TRBD1 might be the D (6 bases). This CDR3 has 15 residues. The germline CDR1 and CDR2 sequences are SQVTM and ANQGSEA. Trimming cost V 6 bases and J 2 bases, with 19 bases left between them. CDR3 DNA: TGCAGCGTGTTAATCACAGGGAGAGGCAACTATGGCTACACCTTC. Protein sequence: CSVLITGRGNYGYTF.

The rearrangement joins TRBV30 to TRBJ1-1; 9 bases line up with TRBD1. The V gene's germline CDR1 is GTSNPN and CDR2 SVGIG (reference sequence). The CDR3 extends over 13 amino acids. Trimming took 3 bases from V and 3 from J; bases not matched to a gene: 2. CDR3 sequence reads: CAWRRDRDTEAFF. CDR3 DNA: TGTGCCTGGAGGAGGGACAGGGACACTGAAGCTTTCTTT.

The chain combines TRBV7-9 with TRBJ1-5, with unresolved D. Germline V gene sequence: CDR1 SEHNR, CDR2 FQNEAQ (reference sequence). The CDR3 is made up of 13 amino acids. V shed 0 bases and J shed 10 bases, with 10 bases lying between them. The CDR3 DNA reads as TGTGCCAGCAGCTTAGCCTCTTCCGGTCCCCAGCATTTT. Translated: CASSLASSGPQHF.

The chain joins TRBV11-2 to TRBJ2-1; 8 bases align to TRBD1. The CDR3 runs to 16 residues. J gave up 4 bases and V 3 bases, and 8 bases lay outside the gene matches. CDR1 and CDR2 from the germline V gene are SGHAT and FQNNGV. Written as DNA, the CDR3 is TGTGCCAGCAGCTTCTTACAGGGGGTGAAATACAATGAGCAGTTCTTC. This sequence encodes CASSFLQGVKYNEQFF.

This CDR3 reads CASSERLAWNTGELFF. As DNA, the CDR3 is TGCGCCAGCAGCGAGAGACTAGCTTGGAACACCGGGGAGCTGTTTTTT. The genes are TRBV5-1 and TRBJ2-2, with TRBD2 matching over 7 bases. With V trimmed by 4 bases and J by 1 base, 7 bases remained unmatched. Germline V gives CDR1 SGHRS, CDR2 YFSETQ. This CDR3 has 16 amino acids. The full variable domain, rest sourced from reference TRBV5-1 and TRBJ2-2, is KAGVTQTPRYLIKTRGQQVTLSCSPISGHRSVSWYQQTPGQGLQFLFEYFSETQRNKGNFPGRFSGRQFSNSRSEMNVSTLELGDSALYLCASSERLAWNTGELFFGEGSRLTVL.

The chain has TRBV18 and TRBJ2-5; TRBD2 is a possible D gene (5 bases). This CDR3 spans 13 amino acids. The V and J ends lost 1 base and 4 bases respectively, with 7 bases between them. From germline, CDR1 is KGHSH and CDR2 LQKENI. The CDR3 DNA sequence: TGTGCCAGCTCACCACAGGCGGGAGAGACCCAGTACTTC. This encodes CASSPQAGETQYF. The full variable domain, with the rest looked up from reference TRBV18 and TRBJ2-5, is NAGVMQNPRHLVRRRGQEARLRCSPMKGHSHVYWYRQLPEEGLKFMVYLQKENIIDESGMPKERFSAEFPKEGPSILRIQQVVRGDSAAYFCASSPQAGETQYFGPGTRLLVL.

The V and J genes are TRBV18 and TRBJ2-1; no definite D call. V lost 3 bases and J lost 10, with 13 bases in between. Germline V lookup: CDR1 KGHSH, CDR2 LQKENI. This CDR3 spans 13 amino acids. The CDR3 loop is CASSPKMSTEQFF. CDR3 in DNA: TGTGCCAGCTCACCCAAGATGAGCACCGAGCAGTTCTTC.